This T cell receptor (beta chain) was observed in a study of graft-versus-host responses after intestinal transplantation. Overall study results and limits: Allografts of one patient group, those with graft-donor T cell macrochimerism, had high graft-versus-host to host-versus-graft clonal ratios.

Trimming removed 2 bases from V and 3 bases from J, with 11 bases in between. This CDR3 has 15 residues. Germline loops: CDR1 SNHLY, CDR2 FYNNEI. Libraries were prepared by immunoSEQ multiplex PCR; TCRdb keeps only in-frame clonotypes and omits some of them. The sample lists 35,000 to 45,000 clones, roughly 89% seen once, with roughly 7.1% in the top ten. On this clone itself: Its matching antigen is unknown.

The sequence was obtained from a human patient who received an intestinal transplant, so some T cells may come from the graft donor. The sequencing here drew on PBMCs, taken just under 270 days after transplant. The chain combines TRBV2 with TRBJ1-5; D ambiguous. CDR3 sequence (DNA): TGTGCCAGCAGTGAATCAGCCGGATTCAATCAGCCCCAGCATTTT. Amino acids: CASSESAGFNQPQHF.